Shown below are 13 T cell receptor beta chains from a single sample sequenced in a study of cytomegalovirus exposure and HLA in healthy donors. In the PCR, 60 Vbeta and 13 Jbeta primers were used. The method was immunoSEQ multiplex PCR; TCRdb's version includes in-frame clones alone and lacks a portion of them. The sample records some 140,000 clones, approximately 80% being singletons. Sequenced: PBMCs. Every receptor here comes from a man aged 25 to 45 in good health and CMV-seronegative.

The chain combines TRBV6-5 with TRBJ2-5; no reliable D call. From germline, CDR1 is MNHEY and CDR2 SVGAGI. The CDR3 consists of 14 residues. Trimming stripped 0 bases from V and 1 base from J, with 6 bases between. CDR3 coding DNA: TGTGCCAGCAGTTACTCGTCAGTCCAAGAGACCCAGTACTTC. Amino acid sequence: CASSYSSVQETQYF.

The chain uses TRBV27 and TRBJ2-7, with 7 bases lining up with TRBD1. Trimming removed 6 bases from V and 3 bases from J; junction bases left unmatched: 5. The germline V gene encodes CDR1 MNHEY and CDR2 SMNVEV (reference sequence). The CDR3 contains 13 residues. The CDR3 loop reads CASRRDSLYEQYF. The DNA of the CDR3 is TGTGCCAGCAGAAGGGACAGTCTCTACGAGCAGTACTTC.

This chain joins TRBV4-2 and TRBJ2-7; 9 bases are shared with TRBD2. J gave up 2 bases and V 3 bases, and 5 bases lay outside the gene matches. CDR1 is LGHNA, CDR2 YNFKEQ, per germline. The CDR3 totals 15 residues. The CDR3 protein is CASSQIAGATYEQYF. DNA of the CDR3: TGTGCCAGCAGCCAGATAGCGGGAGCCACCTACGAGCAGTACTTC.

The CDR3 spells CSVEESSGGDGYTF. The CDR3 region has the DNA TGCAGCGTTGAAGAATCGTCAGGAGGGGATGGCTACACCTTC. The genes are TRBV29-1 and TRBJ1-2, with a tentative D call TRBD1 (5 bases). Germline V gene sequence: CDR1 SQVTM, CDR2 ANQGSEA. V dropped 0 bases and J dropped 6 bases, with 14 bases sitting between them. The length of the CDR3 is 14 residues. Complete variable domain (other parts from reference TRBV29-1 and TRBJ1-2): SAVISQKPSRDICQRGTSLTIQCQVDSQVTMMFWYRQQPGQSLTLIATANQGSEATYESGFVIDKFPISRPNLTFSTLTVSNMSPEDSSIYLCSVEESSGGDGYTFGSGTRLTVV.

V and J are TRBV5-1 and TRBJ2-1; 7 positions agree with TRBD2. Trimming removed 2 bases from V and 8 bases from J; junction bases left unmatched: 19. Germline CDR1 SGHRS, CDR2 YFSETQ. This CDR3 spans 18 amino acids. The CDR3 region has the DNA TGCGCCAGCAGCTTCCCTAGCGGTCCTGCCTGGGGGAGGGATGAGCAGTTCTTC. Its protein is CASSFPSGPAWGRDEQFF.

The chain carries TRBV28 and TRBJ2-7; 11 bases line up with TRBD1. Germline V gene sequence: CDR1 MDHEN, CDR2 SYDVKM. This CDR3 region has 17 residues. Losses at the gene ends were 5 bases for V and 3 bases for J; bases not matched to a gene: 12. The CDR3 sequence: CASSAPSGTGGIYEQYF. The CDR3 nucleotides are TGTGCCAGCAGTGCCCCGTCTGGGACAGGGGGTATCTACGAGCAGTACTTC.

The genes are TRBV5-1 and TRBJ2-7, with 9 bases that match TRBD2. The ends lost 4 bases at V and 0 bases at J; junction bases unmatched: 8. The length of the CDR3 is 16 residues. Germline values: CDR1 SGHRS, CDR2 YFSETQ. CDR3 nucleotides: TGCGCCAGCAGCCTTCTAGCGGGACTAACCTCCTACGAGCAGTACTTC. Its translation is CASSLLAGLTSYEQYF.

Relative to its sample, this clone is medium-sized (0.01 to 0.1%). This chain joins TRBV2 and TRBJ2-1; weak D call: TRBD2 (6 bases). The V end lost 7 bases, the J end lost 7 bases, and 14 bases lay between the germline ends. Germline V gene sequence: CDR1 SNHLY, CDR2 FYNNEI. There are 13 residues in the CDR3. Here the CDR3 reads CASISGSFNEQFF. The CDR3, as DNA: TGTGCCAGCATAAGCGGGTCTTTTAATGAGCAGTTCTTC.

The CDR3 DNA reads TGTGCCAGCAGCGGCGGGGGCGCAGATACGCAGTATTTT. It encodes CASSGGGADTQYF. This chain uses TRBV9 with TRBJ2-3; TRBD2 is a possible D gene (7 bases). CDR3 size: 13 residues. Germline V gives CDR1 SGDLS, CDR2 YYNGEE. V lost 3 bases and J lost 4, with 9 bases in between.

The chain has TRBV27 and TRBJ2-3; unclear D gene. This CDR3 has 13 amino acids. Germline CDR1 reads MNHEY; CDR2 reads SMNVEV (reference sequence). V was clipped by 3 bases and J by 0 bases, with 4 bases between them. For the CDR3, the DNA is TGTGCCAGCAGTTTCCCTAGCACAGATACGCAGTATTTT. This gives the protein CASSFPSTDTQYF.

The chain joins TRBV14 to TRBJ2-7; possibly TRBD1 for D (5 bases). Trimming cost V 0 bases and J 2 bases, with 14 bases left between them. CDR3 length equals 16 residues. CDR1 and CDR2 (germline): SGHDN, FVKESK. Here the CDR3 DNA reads TGTGCCAGCAGCCAAGAAGGGGCCACAGGAACCTACGAGCAGTACTTC. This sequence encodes CASSQEGATGTYEQYF.

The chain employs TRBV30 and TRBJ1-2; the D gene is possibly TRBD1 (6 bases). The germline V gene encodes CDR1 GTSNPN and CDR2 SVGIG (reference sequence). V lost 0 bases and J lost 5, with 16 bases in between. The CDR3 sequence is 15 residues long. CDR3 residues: CAWSVRATGSYGYTF. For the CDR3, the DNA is TGTGCCTGGAGTGTACGGGCGACAGGTTCTTATGGCTACACCTTC. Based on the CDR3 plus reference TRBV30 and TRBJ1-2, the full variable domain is SQTIHQWPATLVQPVGSPLSLECTVEGTSNPNLYWYRQAAGRGLQLLFYSVGIGQISSEVPQNLSASRPQDRQFILSSKKLLLSDSGFYLCAWSVRATGSYGYTFGSGTRLTVV.

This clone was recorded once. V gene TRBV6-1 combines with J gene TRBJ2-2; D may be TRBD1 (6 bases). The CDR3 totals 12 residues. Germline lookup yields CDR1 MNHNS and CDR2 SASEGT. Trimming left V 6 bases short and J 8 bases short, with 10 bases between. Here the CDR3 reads CASRVQGGELFF. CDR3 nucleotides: TGTGCCAGCAGGGTACAGGGAGGGGAGCTGTTTTTT.